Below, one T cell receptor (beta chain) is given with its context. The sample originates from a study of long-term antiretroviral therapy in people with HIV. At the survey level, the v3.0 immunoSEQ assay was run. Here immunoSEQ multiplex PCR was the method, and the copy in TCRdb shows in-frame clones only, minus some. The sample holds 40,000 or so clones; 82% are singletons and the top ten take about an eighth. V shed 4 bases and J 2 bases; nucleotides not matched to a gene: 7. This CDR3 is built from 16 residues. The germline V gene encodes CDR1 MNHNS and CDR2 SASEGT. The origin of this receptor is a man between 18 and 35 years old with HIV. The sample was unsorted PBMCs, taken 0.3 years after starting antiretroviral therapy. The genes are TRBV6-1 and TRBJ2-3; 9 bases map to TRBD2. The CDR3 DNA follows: TGTGCCAGCAGTGGGGGTAGCGGGGGAGCCACAGATACGCAGTATTTT. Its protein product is CASSGGSGGATDTQYF.